These T cell receptor beta chains were read from a single sample in a study of esophageal squamous cell carcinoma under preoperative chemotherapy. TCRdb ran MiXCR on the PCR reads and lists one entry per CDR3 protein. The table shows about 30,000 distinct CDR3 sequences, with less than 55% occurring only once. Sampling took place from a patient given preoperative chemotherapy. The receptors derive from a human donor with esophageal squamous cell carcinoma. The donor label of this sample is uncertain. The CDR3 runs from the conserved cysteine through the conserved F or W. The D gene is left open where the match is weak. Clone size is given for some rows only: seen once, a few or many times, or a class if the clone is expanded.

v_gene: TRBV12-3/TRBV12-4; abundance: -; j_gene: TRBJ2-3; d_gene: -; CDR3aa: CARTLRASGTDTQYF; CDR3nt: TGTGCCAGGACCCTCCGGGCTAGCGGCACAGATACGCAGTATTTT
v_gene: TRBV5-1; abundance: -; j_gene: TRBJ2-7; d_gene: -; CDR3aa: CASSLESNYEQYF; CDR3nt: TGCGCCAGCAGCTTGGAGTCTAACTACGAGCAGTACTTC
v_gene: TRBV5-6; abundance: many; j_gene: TRBJ2-2; d_gene: TRBD1; CDR3aa: CASSLPGQGPRGELFF; CDR3nt: TGTGCCAGCAGCTTGCCGGGACAGGGACCAAGGGGGGAGCTGTTTTTT
v_gene: TRBV5-4; abundance: many; j_gene: TRBJ2-3; d_gene: -; CDR3aa: CASSLAPGAADTQYF; CDR3nt: TGTGCCAGCAGCTTGGCCCCGGGGGCGGCAGATACGCAGTATTTT
v_gene: TRBV7-2; abundance: -; j_gene: TRBJ2-5; d_gene: -; CDR3aa: CAGIGGGTRETQYF; CDR3nt: TGTGCCGGGATCGGAGGCGGGACACGAGAGACCCAGTACTTC
v_gene: TRBV6-2/TRBV6-3; abundance: many; j_gene: TRBJ2-3; d_gene: TRBD2; CDR3aa: CASSRLPGGSKGDTQYF; CDR3nt: TGTGCCAGCAGCCGACTGCCTGGCGGGAGTAAGGGAGATACGCAGTATTTT
v_gene: TRBV6-1; abundance: -; j_gene: TRBJ2-4; d_gene: -; CDR3aa: CASGPAGELPYF; CDR3nt: TGTGCCAGCGGCCCGGCTGGGGAGCTACCGTACTTC
v_gene: TRBV6-5; abundance: many; j_gene: TRBJ2-2; d_gene: -; CDR3aa: CASSLGLNTGELFF; CDR3nt: TGTGCCAGCAGCCTGGGACTCAACACCGGGGAGCTGTTTTTT
v_gene: TRBV7-9; abundance: -; j_gene: TRBJ2-5; d_gene: -; CDR3aa: CASSPGRRDQDIQYF; CDR3nt: TGTGCCAGCAGCCCCGGGCGCCGTGACCAAGACATCCAGTACTTC
v_gene: TRBV7-2; abundance: once; j_gene: TRBJ2-5; d_gene: -; CDR3aa: CASSLSALGETQFF; CDR3nt: TGTGCCAGCAGCTTATCGGCCTTGGGAGAGACCCAATTTTTC
v_gene: TRBV7-9; abundance: -; j_gene: TRBJ2-7; d_gene: -; CDR3aa: CASRGGSYEQYF; CDR3nt: TGTGCCAGCAGGGGGGGCTCCTACGAGCAGTACTTC
v_gene: TRBV7-2; abundance: -; j_gene: TRBJ2-3; d_gene: TRBD2; CDR3aa: CASSFRGGGAIDTQYF; CDR3nt: TGTGCCAGCAGCTTCCGTGGCGGGGGGGCGATAGATACGCAGTATTTT
v_gene: TRBV12-3/TRBV12-4; abundance: many; j_gene: TRBJ2-1; d_gene: -; CDR3aa: CASSFRQGEGGTQFF; CDR3nt: TGTGCCAGCAGTTTTAGACAGGGAGAGGGGGGGACCCAGTTCTTC
v_gene: TRBV15; abundance: many; j_gene: TRBJ2-4; d_gene: -; CDR3aa: CATSRRLTGKNIQYF; CDR3nt: TGTGCCACCAGCCGGAGATTGACCGGGAAAAACATTCAGTACTTC
v_gene: TRBV12-3/TRBV12-4; abundance: -; j_gene: TRBJ2-4; d_gene: TRBD2; CDR3aa: CARSGGGGQDTQYF; CDR3nt: TGTGCCAGGAGCGGGGGCGGTGGCCAAGACACCCAGTACTTC
v_gene: TRBV7-8; abundance: -; j_gene: TRBJ2-1; d_gene: -; CDR3aa: CASSLPGSDEELFF; CDR3nt: TGTGCCAGCAGCTTACCCGGGAGCGACGAGGAGCTGTTCTTC
v_gene: TRBV10-2; abundance: few; j_gene: TRBJ2-4; d_gene: -; CDR3aa: CASSDSGNLGKNIQYF; CDR3nt: TGCGCCAGCAGTGATTCAGGGAACCTGGGCAAAAACATTCAGTACTTC
v_gene: TRBV11-3; abundance: -; j_gene: TRBJ2-4; d_gene: TRBD1; CDR3aa: CASSLGSGTGGILAKNIQYF; CDR3nt: TGTGCCAGCAGCTTAGGATCCGGGACAGGGGGCATTCTAGCCAAAAACATTCAGTACTTC
v_gene: TRBV7-3; abundance: -; j_gene: TRBJ2-3; d_gene: TRBD2; CDR3aa: CASSTSGSSNEQFF; CDR3nt: TGTGCCAGCAGCACTAGCGGGAGCTCGAATGAGCAGTTCTTT
v_gene: TRBV7-9; abundance: -; j_gene: TRBJ2-2; d_gene: -; CDR3aa: CASSQSGQAASTGTLYF; CDR3nt: TGTGCCAGCAGTCAAAGTGGCCAGGCTGCGAGCACCGGTACGCTGTATTTT
v_gene: TRBV7-6; abundance: few; j_gene: TRBJ2-2; d_gene: -; CDR3aa: CASNRPHTGELFF; CDR3nt: TGTGCCAGCAACCGACCCCACACCGGGGAGCTGTTTTTT
v_gene: TRBV7-2; abundance: -; j_gene: TRBJ2-7; d_gene: -; CDR3aa: CASSSHANRVDEQYF; CDR3nt: TGTGCCAGCAGCTCTCACGCCAACAGGGTCGATGAGCAGTACTTC
v_gene: TRBV12-3/TRBV12-4; abundance: medium-sized; j_gene: TRBJ2-2; d_gene: TRBD2; CDR3aa: CASTPLAVGGELFF; CDR3nt: TGTGCCAGCACCCCTCTAGCGGTGGGCGGGGAGCTGTTTTTT
v_gene: TRBV6-1; abundance: -; j_gene: TRBJ2-2; d_gene: -; CDR3aa: CASSLGHANTGTLFF; CDR3nt: TGTGCCAGCAGCCTCGGACATGCGAACACCGGTACGCTGTTTTTT
v_gene: TRBV5-1; abundance: -; j_gene: TRBJ2-3; d_gene: TRBD2; CDR3aa: CASSLGTSGTDTQYF; CDR3nt: TGCGCCAGCAGCTTAGGGACTAGCGGCACAGATACGCAGTATTTT
v_gene: TRBV25-1; abundance: -; j_gene: TRBJ2-2; d_gene: -; CDR3aa: CASSESGQSTGALYF; CDR3nt: TGTGCCAGCAGTGAATCGGGGCAGTCGACCGGGGCGCTGTATTTT
v_gene: TRBV6-5; abundance: many; j_gene: TRBJ2-1; d_gene: TRBD2; CDR3aa: CASSYGASGYYNEQFF; CDR3nt: TGTGCCAGCAGTTACGGTGCTAGCGGGTATTACAATGAGCAGTTCTTC
v_gene: TRBV29-1; abundance: -; j_gene: TRBJ2-5; d_gene: -; CDR3aa: CSVGRHQETQYF; CDR3nt: TGCAGCGTTGGGCGGCACCAAGAGACCCAGTACTTC
v_gene: TRBV7-2; abundance: many; j_gene: TRBJ2-1; d_gene: TRBD2; CDR3aa: CASSLEDWRGTQFF; CDR3nt: TGTGCCAGCAGCTTAGAGGATTGGCGGGGGACCCAGTTCTTC
v_gene: TRBV7-2; abundance: -; j_gene: TRBJ2-7; d_gene: -; CDR3aa: CASRGSRVSYEQYF; CDR3nt: TGTGCCAGCAGGGGGTCGAGGGTCTCCTACGAGCAGTACTTC
v_gene: TRBV12-3/TRBV12-4; abundance: -; j_gene: TRBJ2-4; d_gene: -; CDR3aa: CASRGTGRGDTQYF; CDR3nt: TGTGCCAGCAGGGGAACGGGTCGTGGAGACACCCAGTACTTC
v_gene: TRBV4-1; abundance: -; j_gene: TRBJ2-5; d_gene: -; CDR3aa: CASSQDLGPQYF; CDR3nt: TGCGCCAGCAGCCAAGATCTTGGGCCCCAGTACTTC
v_gene: TRBV7-6; abundance: large; j_gene: TRBJ2-5; d_gene: -; CDR3aa: CASSDTLQETQYF; CDR3nt: TGTGCCAGCAGCGACACCCTCCAAGAGACCCAGTACTTC
v_gene: TRBV7-6; abundance: many; j_gene: TRBJ2-5; d_gene: TRBD2; CDR3aa: CASSNGAGGSETQYF; CDR3nt: TGTGCCAGCAGCAACGGGGCGGGAGGGTCAGAGACCCAGTACTTC
v_gene: TRBV3-1; abundance: -; j_gene: TRBJ2-1; d_gene: TRBD2; CDR3aa: CASSPSGRVDEQFF; CDR3nt: TGTGCCAGCAGCCCCAGCGGGAGAGTCGATGAGCAGTTCTTC
v_gene: TRBV7-6; abundance: many; j_gene: TRBJ2-7; d_gene: -; CDR3aa: CASSSGKTNSYNEQYF; CDR3nt: TGTGCCAGCAGTTCAGGGAAAACTAACTCCTACAATGAGCAGTACTTC